Following are 5 T cell receptor beta chains from one sample sequenced in a study of OX40 agonist ivuxolimab in advanced cancers. Sequenced by immunoSEQ multiplex PCR; TCRdb stores in-frame clones only, minus some. In the table there are 65,000 to 95,000 clones, around 90% of which are singletons. Sequences were derived from CD4+ or CD8+ T cells sorted from blood, sampled in a trial of the OX40 agonist ivuxolimab. These TCRs come from an adult with an advanced solid tumor such as melanoma, head and neck, liver or kidney cancer.

J is TRBJ2-2 and V is TRBV2; D gene uncertain. Looked up from germline, CDR1 is SNHLY and CDR2 is FYNNEI. Trimming left V 5 bases short and J 8 bases short, with 12 bases between. The length of the CDR3 is 13 residues. The CDR3 protein is CASSSAIVGELFF. The DNA for the CDR3 is TGTGCCAGCAGTAGCGCAATAGTTGGGGAGCTGTTTTTT. The whole variable domain, filled in from reference TRBV2 and TRBJ2-2, reads EPEVTQTPSHQVTQMGQEVILRCVPISNHLYFYWYRQILGQKVEFLVSFYNNEISEKSEIFDDQFSVERPDGSNFTLKIRSTKLEDSAMYFCASSSAIVGELFFGEGSRLTVL.

This rearrangement joins TRBV13 to TRBJ2-3; D is ambiguous. V gave up 5 bases and J gave up 0 bases, with 12 bases separating them. This CDR3 contains 15 residues. Per the germline V gene, CDR1 is PRHDT and CDR2 is FYEKMQ (reference sequence). The CDR3 DNA sequence: TGTGCCAGCAGCCCATTAGGGCGAAGCACAGATACGCAGTATTTT. Residues: CASSPLGRSTDTQYF.

The chain has TRBV7-3 and TRBJ2-7, with 10 bases identical to TRBD2. CDR1 SGHTA and CDR2 FQGTGA come from the germline V gene. This CDR3 is built from 16 residues. The ends lost 5 bases at V and 6 bases at J; junction bases unmatched: 13. The CDR3 DNA reads TGTGCCAGCAGCCCGAGCGGGAGGGCCTCTTTTCGCGAGCAGTACTTC. It specifies CASSPSGRASFREQYF.

The chain combines TRBV7-2 with TRBJ2-7; perhaps TRBD1 as D (5 bases). Germline CDR1 is SGHTA and CDR2 is FQGNSA. V dropped 1 base and J dropped 3 bases, with 10 bases sitting between them. This CDR3 spans 14 amino acids. The CDR3 nucleotides are TGTGCCAGCAGCTTAGGGGCCAGGGTCTACGAGCAGTACTTC. Translated: CASSLGARVYEQYF.

This clone was seen only a few times. The chain links TRBV18 to TRBJ2-6; no definite D call. Trimming took 4 bases from V and 4 from J, leaving 8 bases between them. The V gene's germline CDR1 is KGHSH and CDR2 LQKENI. The CDR3 consists of 14 residues. This CDR3 reads CASSQGTGANVLTF. The CDR3 nucleotides are TGTGCCAGCTCACAAGGAACCGGGGCCAACGTCCTGACTTTC.